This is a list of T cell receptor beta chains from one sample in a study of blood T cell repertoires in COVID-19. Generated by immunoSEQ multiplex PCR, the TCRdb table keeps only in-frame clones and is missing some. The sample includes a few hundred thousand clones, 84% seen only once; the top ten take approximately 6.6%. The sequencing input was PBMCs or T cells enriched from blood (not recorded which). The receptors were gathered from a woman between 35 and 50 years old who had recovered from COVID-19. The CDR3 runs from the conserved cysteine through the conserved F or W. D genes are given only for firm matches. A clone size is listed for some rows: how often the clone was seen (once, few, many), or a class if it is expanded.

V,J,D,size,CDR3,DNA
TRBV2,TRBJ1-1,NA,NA,CASTRTGNTEAFF,TGTGCCAGCACGAGAACAGGGAACACTGAAGCTTTCTTT
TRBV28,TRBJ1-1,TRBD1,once,CASSGRQGPTEAFF,TGTGCCAGCAGTGGGAGACAGGGTCCCACTGAAGCTTTCTTT
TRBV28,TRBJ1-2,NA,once,CASSFSGQGKAYGYTF,TGTGCCAGCAGTTTCTCAGGCCAGGGGAAGGCCTATGGCTACACCTTC
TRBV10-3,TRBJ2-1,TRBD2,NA,CATGTSGSSYNEQFF,TGTGCCACAGGGACTAGCGGGAGCTCCTACAATGAGCAGTTCTTC
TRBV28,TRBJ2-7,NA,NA,CASSSARGAPLEQYF,TGTGCCAGCAGTTCCGCCAGGGGGGCGCCCCTCGAGCAGTACTTC
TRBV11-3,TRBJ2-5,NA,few,CASSSGEPETQYF,TGTGCCAGCAGCTCCGGGGAACCAGAGACCCAGTACTTC
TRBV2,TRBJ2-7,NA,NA,CASRAEYEQYF,TGTGCCAGCAGGGCAGAATACGAGCAGTACTTC
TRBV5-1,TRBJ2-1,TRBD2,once,CASSFAAGTEQFF,TGCGCCAGCAGCTTTGCAGCGGGAACTGAGCAGTTCTTC
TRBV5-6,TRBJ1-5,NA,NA,CASSLDRGPQHF,TGTGCCAGCAGCTTGGACCGGGGACCCCAGCATTTT
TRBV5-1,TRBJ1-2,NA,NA,CASSAGTRHGYTF,TGCGCCAGCAGCGCCGGGACTCGCCATGGCTACACCTTC
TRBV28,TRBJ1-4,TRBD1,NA,CASSLGQQGWSEKLFF,TGTGCCAGCAGTTTGGGACAACAGGGGTGGAGTGAAAAACTGTTTTTT
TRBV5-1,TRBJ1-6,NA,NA,CASSEFSYNSPLHF,TGCGCCAGCAGCGAGTTCTCCTATAATTCACCCCTCCACTTT
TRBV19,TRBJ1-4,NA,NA,CASSAYREGDEKLFF,TGTGCCAGTAGTGCTTACAGGGAGGGAGATGAAAAACTGTTTTTT
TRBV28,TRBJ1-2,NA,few,CASSLQEGYGYTF,TGTGCCAGCAGTTTGCAGGAGGGCTATGGCTACACCTTC
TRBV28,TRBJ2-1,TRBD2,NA,CASSSPGLAGSGGSYNEQFF,TGTGCCAGCAGTTCTCCGGGACTAGCGGGATCGGGCGGCTCCTACAATGAGCAGTTCTTC
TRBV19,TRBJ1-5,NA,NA,CASSYDRFSAQHF,TGTGCCAGTAGCTACGACAGGTTCTCGGCCCAGCATTTT
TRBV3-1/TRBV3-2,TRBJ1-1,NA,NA,CASSQDSRGLTEAFF,TGTGCCAGCAGCCAAGACAGCAGGGGTCTCACTGAAGCTTTCTTT
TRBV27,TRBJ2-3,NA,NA,CASDPQGKDTQYF,TGTGCCAGCGACCCTCAGGGGAAAGATACGCAGTATTTT
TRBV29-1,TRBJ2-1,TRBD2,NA,CSVEGVTSGRARLEQFF,TGCAGCGTTGAAGGCGTGACTAGCGGGAGGGCCCGTCTTGAGCAGTTCTTC
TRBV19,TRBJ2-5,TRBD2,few,CASSMGSGRSKTQYF,TGTGCCAGTAGTATGGGTAGCGGGAGGTCAAAGACCCAGTACTTC
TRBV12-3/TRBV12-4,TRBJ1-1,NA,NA,CASSSASGTEAFF,TGTGCCAGCAGCTCAGCATCGGGGACTGAAGCTTTCTTT
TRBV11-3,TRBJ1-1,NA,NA,CASSLEVGRNTEAFF,TGTGCCAGCAGCTTAGAGGTGGGGAGGAACACTGAAGCTTTCTTT
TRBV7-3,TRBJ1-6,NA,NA,CASSLSMNSPLHF,TGTGCCAGCAGCTTAAGTATGAATTCACCCCTCCACTTT
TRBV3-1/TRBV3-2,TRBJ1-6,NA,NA,CASSQKADSPLHF,TGTGCCAGCAGCCAAAAAGCGGATTCACCCCTCCACTTT
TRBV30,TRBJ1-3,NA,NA,CAWKLSAGNTIYF,TGTGCCTGGAAGTTGTCGGCTGGAAACACCATATATTTT
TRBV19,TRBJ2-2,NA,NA,CASSILSGNTGELFF,TGTGCCAGTAGTATCCTTAGCGGGAACACCGGGGAGCTGTTTTTT
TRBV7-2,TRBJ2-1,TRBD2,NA,CASSLLAGNNEQFF,TGTGCCAGCAGCTTACTAGCGGGGAACAATGAGCAGTTCTTC
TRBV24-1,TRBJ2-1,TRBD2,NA,CATSETSGIYNEQFF,TGTGCCACCAGTGAAACTAGCGGGATCTACAATGAGCAGTTCTTC
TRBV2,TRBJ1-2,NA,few,CASRAATGDYGYTF,TGTGCCAGCAGAGCCGCCACAGGCGATTATGGCTACACCTTC
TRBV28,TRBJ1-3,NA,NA,CASSFGGGNTIYF,TGTGCCAGCAGTTTCGGGGGAGGAAACACCATATATTTT
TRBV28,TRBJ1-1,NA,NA,CASIGAPNTEAFF,TGTGCCAGCATAGGGGCGCCGAACACTGAAGCTTTCTTT
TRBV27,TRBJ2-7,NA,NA,CASSLSPGYEQYF,TGTGCCAGCAGTTTATCTCCAGGCTACGAGCAGTACTTC
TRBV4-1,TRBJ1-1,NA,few,CASSPQGNTEAFF,TGCGCCAGCAGCCCACAGGGGAACACTGAAGCTTTCTTT
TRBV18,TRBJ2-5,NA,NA,CASSLTRGTQETQYF,TGTGCCAGCTCACTGACGAGGGGGACGCAAGAGACCCAGTACTTC
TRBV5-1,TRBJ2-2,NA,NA,CASSLAQTANTGELFF,TGCGCCAGCAGCTTGGCCCAGACAGCGAACACCGGGGAGCTGTTTTTT
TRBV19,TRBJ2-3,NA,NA,CASSIGADTDTQYF,TGTGCCAGTAGTATAGGGGCAGACACAGATACGCAGTATTTT
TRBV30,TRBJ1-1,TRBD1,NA,CAWGSGGPAEAFF,TGTGCCTGGGGCTCAGGGGGGCCCGCTGAAGCTTTCTTT
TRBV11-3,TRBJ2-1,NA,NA,CASSISFPEQFF,TGTGCCAGCAGCATTAGTTTCCCTGAGCAGTTCTTC
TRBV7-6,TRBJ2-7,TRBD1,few,CASSLDRGNYEQYF,TGTGCCAGCAGCCTGGACAGGGGGAACTACGAGCAGTACTTC
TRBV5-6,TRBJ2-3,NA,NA,CASSLTGSSTDTQYF,TGTGCCAGCAGCTTGACGGGTTCTAGCACAGATACGCAGTATTTT
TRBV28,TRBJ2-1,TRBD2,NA,CASSSAGLAGELDEQFF,TGTGCCAGCAGTTCCGCGGGACTAGCGGGAGAATTGGATGAGCAGTTCTTC
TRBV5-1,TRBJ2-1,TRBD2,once,CASSSSRGDDEQFF,TGCGCCAGCAGCTCCTCCCGGGGGGACGATGAGCAGTTCTTC
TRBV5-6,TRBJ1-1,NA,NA,CASSLMGQSFKEAFF,TGTGCCAGCAGCTTGATGGGGCAGTCATTTAAAGAAGCTTTCTTT